Here is one TCR beta chain with its context. The antigen is unknown. The sample is drawn from a study of shared clonotypes between healthy human individuals. Study conclusions and caveats: The donor pool, a small one, limited the genetic and exposure-history diversity represented.

Germline CDR1 is MNHEY and CDR2 is SMNVEV (reference sequence). This CDR3 comprises 17 residues. Trimming shortened V by 5 bases and J by 5 bases, and 19 bases separated the two germline ends. The test was conducted at deep level. Input per replicate PCR of unsorted PBMC was 250 to 300 ng DNA, corresponding to around 28,000 T cell genomes. Measured with immunoSEQ multiplex PCR; TCRdb has only the in-frame clones, and not every one. The data contain more than 450,000 clones, approximately 85% of them singletons. All donors were healthy HIV-negative adults lacking recent acute infections or vaccinations.

The TCR sequence derives from a woman aged 40 to 50 in good health. Some clones in this sample may be carry-over from other donors' samples. The material sequenced was PBMCs. The V gene is TRBV27, the J gene TRBJ2-6; D perhaps matches TRBD2 (5 bases). The CDR3 DNA reads TGTGCCAGCAGTGCTAGCTGGCTACAAAGTCGGGCCAACGTCCTGACTTTC. Translating gives CASSASWLQSRANVLTF.